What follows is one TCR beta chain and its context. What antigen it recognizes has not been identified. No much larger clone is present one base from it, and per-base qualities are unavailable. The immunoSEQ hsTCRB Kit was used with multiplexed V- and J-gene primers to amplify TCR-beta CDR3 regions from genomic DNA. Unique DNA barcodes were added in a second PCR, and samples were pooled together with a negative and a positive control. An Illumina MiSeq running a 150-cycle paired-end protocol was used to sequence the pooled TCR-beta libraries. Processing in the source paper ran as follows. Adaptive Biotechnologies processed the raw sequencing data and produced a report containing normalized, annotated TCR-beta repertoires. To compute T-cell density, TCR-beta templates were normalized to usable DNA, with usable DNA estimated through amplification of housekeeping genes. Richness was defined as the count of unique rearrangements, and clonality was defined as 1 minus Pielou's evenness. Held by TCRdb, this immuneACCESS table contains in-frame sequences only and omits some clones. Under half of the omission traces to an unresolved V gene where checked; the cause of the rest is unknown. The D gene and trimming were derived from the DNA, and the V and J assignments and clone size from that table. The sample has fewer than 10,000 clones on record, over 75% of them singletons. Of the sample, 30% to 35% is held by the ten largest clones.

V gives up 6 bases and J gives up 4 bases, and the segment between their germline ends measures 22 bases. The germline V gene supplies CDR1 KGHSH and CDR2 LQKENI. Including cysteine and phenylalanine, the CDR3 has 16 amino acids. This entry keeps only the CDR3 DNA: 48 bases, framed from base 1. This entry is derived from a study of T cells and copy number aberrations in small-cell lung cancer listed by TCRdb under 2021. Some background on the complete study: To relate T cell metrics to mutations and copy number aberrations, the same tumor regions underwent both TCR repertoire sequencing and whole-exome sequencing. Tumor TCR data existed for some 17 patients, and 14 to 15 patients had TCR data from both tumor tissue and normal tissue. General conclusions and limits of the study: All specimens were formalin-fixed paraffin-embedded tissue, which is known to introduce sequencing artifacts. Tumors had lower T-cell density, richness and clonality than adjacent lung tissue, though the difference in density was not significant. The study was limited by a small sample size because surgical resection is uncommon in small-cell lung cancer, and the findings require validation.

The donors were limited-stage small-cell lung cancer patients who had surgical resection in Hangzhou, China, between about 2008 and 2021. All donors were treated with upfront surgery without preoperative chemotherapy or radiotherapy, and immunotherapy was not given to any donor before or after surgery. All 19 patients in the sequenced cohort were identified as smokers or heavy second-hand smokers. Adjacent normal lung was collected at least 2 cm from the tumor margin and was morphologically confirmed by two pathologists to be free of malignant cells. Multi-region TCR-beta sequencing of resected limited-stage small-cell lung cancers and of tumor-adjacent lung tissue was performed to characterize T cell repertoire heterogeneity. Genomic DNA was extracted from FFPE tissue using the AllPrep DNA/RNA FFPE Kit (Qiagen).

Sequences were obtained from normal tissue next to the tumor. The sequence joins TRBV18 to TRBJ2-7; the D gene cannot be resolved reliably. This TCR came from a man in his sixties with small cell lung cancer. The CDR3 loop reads CASSPERVVGLYEQYF. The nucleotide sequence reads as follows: TGTGCCAGCTCGCCAGAACGGGTTGTAGGGTTGTACGAGCAGTACTTC. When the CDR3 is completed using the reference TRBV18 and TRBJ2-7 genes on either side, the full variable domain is NAGVMQNPRHLVRRRGQEARLRCSPMKGHSHVYWYRQLPEEGLKFMVYLQKENIIDESGMPKERFSAEFPKEGPSILRIQQVVRGDSAAYFCASSPERVVGLYEQYFGPGTRLTVT.